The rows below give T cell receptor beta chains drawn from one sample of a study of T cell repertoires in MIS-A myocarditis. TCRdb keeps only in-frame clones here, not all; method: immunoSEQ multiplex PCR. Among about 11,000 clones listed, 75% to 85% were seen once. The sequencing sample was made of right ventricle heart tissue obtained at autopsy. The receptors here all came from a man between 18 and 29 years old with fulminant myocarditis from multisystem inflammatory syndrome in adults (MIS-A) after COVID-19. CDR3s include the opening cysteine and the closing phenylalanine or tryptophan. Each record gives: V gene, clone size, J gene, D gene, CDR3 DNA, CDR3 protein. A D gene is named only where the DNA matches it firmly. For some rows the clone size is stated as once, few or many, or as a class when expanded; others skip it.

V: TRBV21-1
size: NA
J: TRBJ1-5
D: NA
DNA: TGTGCCAGCAGCAAAAAGGGCTATAGCAATCAGCCCCAGCATTTT
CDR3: CASSKKGYSNQPQHF

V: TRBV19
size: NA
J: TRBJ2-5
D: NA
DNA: TGTGCCAGTAGTATAGGTCCAGGGGCCGAGACCCAGTACTTC
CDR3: CASSIGPGAETQYF

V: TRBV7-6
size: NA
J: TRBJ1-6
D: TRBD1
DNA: TGTGCCAGCAGCAAAGATCAGGGGGCTCTATCACGGTCACCCCTCCACTTT
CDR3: CASSKDQGALSRSPLHF

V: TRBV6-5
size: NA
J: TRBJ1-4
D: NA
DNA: TGTGCCAGCAGTTACTCGTCCCGGGGTTTCGGCGAAAAACTGTTTTTT
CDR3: CASSYSSRGFGEKLFF

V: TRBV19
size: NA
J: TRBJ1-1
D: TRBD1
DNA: TGTGCCAGCCGACAGGGGATTTACACTGAAGCTTTCTTT
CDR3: CASRQGIYTEAFF

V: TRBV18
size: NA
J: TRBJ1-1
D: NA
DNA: TGTGCCAGCTCACCAGACTTGCGGACTGAAGCTTTCTTT
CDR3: CASSPDLRTEAFF

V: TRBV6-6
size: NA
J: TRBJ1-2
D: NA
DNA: TGTGCCAGCAGTTACTCGAGCCCGGAAGGCTACACCTTC
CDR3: CASSYSSPEGYTF

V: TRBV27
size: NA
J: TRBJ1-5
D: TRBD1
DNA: TGTGCCAGCAGTCGACAGGGGCCCCATCAGCCCCAGCATTTT
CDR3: CASSRQGPHQPQHF

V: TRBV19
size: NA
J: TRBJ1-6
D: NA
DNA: TGTGCCAGTAGTATAGGGCAATCGGCCACGAGCTTTAATTCACCCCTCCACTTT
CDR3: CASSIGQSATSFNSPLHF

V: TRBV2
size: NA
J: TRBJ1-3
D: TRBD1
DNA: TGTGCCAGCAGACGGGACAGAGGAAACACCATATATTTT
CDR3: CASRRDRGNTIYF

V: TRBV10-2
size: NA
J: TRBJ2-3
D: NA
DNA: TGCGCCAGCATCCCGGGACTCCTAGCAGATACGCAGTATTTT
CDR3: CASIPGLLADTQYF

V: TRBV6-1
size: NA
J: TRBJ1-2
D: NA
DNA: TGTGCCAGCAGTGAGGCCATCAGGAGCTATGGCTACACCTTC
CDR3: CASSEAIRSYGYTF

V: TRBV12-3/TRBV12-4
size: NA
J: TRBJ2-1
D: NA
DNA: TGTGCCAGCGGAATCCTAGATGAGCAGTTCTTC
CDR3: CASGILDEQFF

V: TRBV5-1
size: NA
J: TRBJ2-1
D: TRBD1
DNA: TGCGCCAGCAGATTCGGACAGGGCAATGAGCAGTTCTTC
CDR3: CASRFGQGNEQFF

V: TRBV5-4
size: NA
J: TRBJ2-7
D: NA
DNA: TGTGCCAGCAGCTTGGGCTATACCTACGAGCAGTACTTC
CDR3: CASSLGYTYEQYF

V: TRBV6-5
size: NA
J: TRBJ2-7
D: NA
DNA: TGTGCCAGCAGCTCGACTGGGGGAGACTACGAGCAGTACTTC
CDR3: CASSSTGGDYEQYF

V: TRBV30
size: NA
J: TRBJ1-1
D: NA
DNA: TGTGCCTGGACACTATTCACTGAAGCTTTCTTT
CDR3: CAWTLFTEAFF

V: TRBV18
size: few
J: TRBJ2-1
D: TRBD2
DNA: TGTGCCAGCTCAGAGTTAGGGACTAGCGGGAACCGAGGCGAGCAGTTCTTC
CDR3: CASSELGTSGNRGEQFF

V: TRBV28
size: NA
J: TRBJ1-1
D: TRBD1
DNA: TGTGCCAGCAGACTGGGACAGGGGCTGGAAGCTTTCTTT
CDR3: CASRLGQGLEAFF

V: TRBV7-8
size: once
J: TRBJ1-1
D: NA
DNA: TGTGCCAGCAGCTTAGGGATTAGTATCGTGGACACTGAAGCTTTCTTT
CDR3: CASSLGISIVDTEAFF

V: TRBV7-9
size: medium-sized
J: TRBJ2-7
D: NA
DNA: TGTGCCAGCAGCCCGCAGGGGGGCCCATACGAGCAGTACTTC
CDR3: CASSPQGGPYEQYF

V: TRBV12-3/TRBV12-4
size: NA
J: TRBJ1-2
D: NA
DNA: TGTGCCAGCAGTTCCTCCCGGTATGGCTACACCTTC
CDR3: CASSSSRYGYTF

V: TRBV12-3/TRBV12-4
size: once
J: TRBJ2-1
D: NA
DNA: TGTGCCAGCAGCACCCTACTAGCCGATGAGCAGTTCTTC
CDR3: CASSTLLADEQFF

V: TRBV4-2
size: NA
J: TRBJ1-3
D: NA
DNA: TGTGCCAGCAGCCAAGAGAGAGTATACTCTGGAAACACCATATATTTT
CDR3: CASSQERVYSGNTIYF

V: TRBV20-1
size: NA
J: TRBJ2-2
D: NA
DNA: TGCAGTGCTAGTGTCCGGGGAGTCGGGGAGCTGTTTTTT
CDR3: CSASVRGVGELFF

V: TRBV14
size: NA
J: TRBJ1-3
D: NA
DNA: TGTGCCAGCCGATCGGGACTGTCTCGACTCTCTGGAAACACCATATATTTT
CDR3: CASRSGLSRLSGNTIYF

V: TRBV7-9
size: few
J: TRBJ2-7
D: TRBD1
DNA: TGTGCCAGCAGCTCATGGACAGGGACGGGCGAGCAGTACTTC
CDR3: CASSSWTGTGEQYF

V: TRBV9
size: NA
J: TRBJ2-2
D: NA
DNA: TGTGCCAGCAGCCTCGCCCGGACCGGGGAGCTGTTTTTT
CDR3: CASSLARTGELFF

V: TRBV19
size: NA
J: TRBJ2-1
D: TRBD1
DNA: TGTGCCAGTAGTACCGGGACAGATCACAATGAGCAGTTCTTC
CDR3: CASSTGTDHNEQFF

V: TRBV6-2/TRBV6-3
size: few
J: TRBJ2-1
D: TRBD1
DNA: TGTGCCAGCAGTCCGGGACAGGGGGCGGATGAGCAGTTCTTC
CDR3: CASSPGQGADEQFF

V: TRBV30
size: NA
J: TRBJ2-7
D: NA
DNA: TGTGCCTGGAGTGATTTTAGAGCACCTTCCGAGCAGTACTTC
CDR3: CAWSDFRAPSEQYF

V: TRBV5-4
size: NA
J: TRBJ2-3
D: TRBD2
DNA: TGTGCCAGCAGCTCCGGACTAGCGGACACAGATACGCAGTATTTT
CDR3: CASSSGLADTDTQYF

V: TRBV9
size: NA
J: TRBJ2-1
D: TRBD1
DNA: TGTGCCAGCAGCGACCCGGGACAGACCTACAATGAGCAGTTCTTC
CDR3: CASSDPGQTYNEQFF

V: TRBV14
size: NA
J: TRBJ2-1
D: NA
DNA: TGTGCCAGCAGCCAAGTTACTAGCCTCGATGAGCAGTTCTTC
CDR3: CASSQVTSLDEQFF

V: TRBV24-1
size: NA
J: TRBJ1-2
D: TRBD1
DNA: TGTGCCACCAGTGACCCGAGGACAGGGGTAATAGGAGTTGGTGGCTACACCTTC
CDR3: CATSDPRTGVIGVGGYTF

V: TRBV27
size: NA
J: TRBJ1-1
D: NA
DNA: TGTGCCAGCAGAGCGCCATCCGTACAGCTGAACACTGAAGCTTTCTTT
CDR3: CASRAPSVQLNTEAFF

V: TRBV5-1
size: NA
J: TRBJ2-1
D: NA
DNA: TGCGCCAGCAGCTTGGTGAACCAAGACAATGAGCAGTTCTTC
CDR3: CASSLVNQDNEQFF

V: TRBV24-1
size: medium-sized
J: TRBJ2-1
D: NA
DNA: TGTGCCACCAGTGATTTGGTGGTAGGGAGCAATGAGCAGTTCTTC
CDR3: CATSDLVVGSNEQFF

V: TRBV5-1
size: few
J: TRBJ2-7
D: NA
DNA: TGCGCCAGCAGCCCAGGTGGGTCGTCCTACGAGCAGTACTTC
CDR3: CASSPGGSSYEQYF

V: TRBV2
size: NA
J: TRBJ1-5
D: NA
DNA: TGTGCCAGCAGTGGGAGCAATCAGCCCCAGCATTTT
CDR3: CASSGSNQPQHF

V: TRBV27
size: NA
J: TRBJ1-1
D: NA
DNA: TGTGCCAGCTTTCAAGACAGTTACACTGAAGCTTTCTTT
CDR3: CASFQDSYTEAFF

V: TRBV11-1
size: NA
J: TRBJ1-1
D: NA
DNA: TGTGCCAGCAGCTTATATGGCGAGGGAAACACTGAAGCTTTCTTT
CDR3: CASSLYGEGNTEAFF

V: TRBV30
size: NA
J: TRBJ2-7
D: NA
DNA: TGTGCCTGGAGCGCGGGACAGCTAACGCAGGACGAGCAGTACTTC
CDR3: CAWSAGQLTQDEQYF

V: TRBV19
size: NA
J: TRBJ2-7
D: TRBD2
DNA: TGTGCCAGTAGTATAGGGACTAGCGGGATCTACGAGCAGTACTTC
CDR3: CASSIGTSGIYEQYF

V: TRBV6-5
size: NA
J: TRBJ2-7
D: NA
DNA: TGTGCCAGCAGTTATTCCGGGACGTCCTTTTACTACGAGCAGTACTTC
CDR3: CASSYSGTSFYYEQYF

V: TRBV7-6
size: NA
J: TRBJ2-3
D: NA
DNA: TGTGCCAGCAGCGGTACCTTGGAGGGGACGCAGTATTTT
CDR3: CASSGTLEGTQYF

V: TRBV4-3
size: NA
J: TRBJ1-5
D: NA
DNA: TGCGCCAGCAGCCAAGCGGTCCGATCGCCCCAGCATTTT
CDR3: CASSQAVRSPQHF

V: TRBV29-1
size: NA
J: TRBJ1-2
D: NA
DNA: TGCAGCGTCGAAGGGTTGGACTATGGCTACACCTTC
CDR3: CSVEGLDYGYTF

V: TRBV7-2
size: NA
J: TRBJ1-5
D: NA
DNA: TGTGCCAGCAGCCTCGAGGACGGTCGCGAACAGCCCCAGCATTTT
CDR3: CASSLEDGREQPQHF

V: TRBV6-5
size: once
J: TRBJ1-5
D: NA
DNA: TGTGCCAGCATCCGAGGGGGACATAGCAATCAGCCCCAGCATTTT
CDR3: CASIRGGHSNQPQHF

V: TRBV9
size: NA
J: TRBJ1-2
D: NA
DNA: TGTGCCAGCAGCGTAGATCAGAGAGGAGGCTACACCTTC
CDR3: CASSVDQRGGYTF